Listed here are 16 T cell receptor beta chains from one sample, sequenced in a study of T-cell reconstitution after alpha-beta-depleted transplantation in children. For TCRbeta, the library was prepared with unique molecular identifiers. TCRdb reanalysed the PCR reads using MiXCR and keeps one entry per CDR3 protein. The data contain around 960,000 distinct CDR3 sequences, about 26% of them singletons. Sequencing was performed on PBMCs, mostly from graft donor cells, taken 360 days after TCRalphabeta/CD19-depleted stem cell transplant. The receptors here all came from a boy younger than two who had a stem cell transplant for SCID, so the T cells may come from the graft donor.

This clonotype showed up many times. The CDR3 DNA follows: TGTGCCAGCAGCTTCGGACAGGGGTGGTACGAGCAGTACTTC. This encodes CASSFGQGWYEQYF. This sequence joins TRBV7-6 and TRBJ2-7; 9 bases agree with TRBD1. Per germline, CDR1 SGHVS and CDR2 FNYEAQ. This CDR3 has 14 residues. The junction had 4 bases not matched to a gene; V was cut back by 3 bases and J by 4 bases.

The V and J genes are TRBV10-3 and TRBJ2-6; D call uncertain. In germline, CDR1 is ENHRY, CDR2 SYGVKD. Trimming removed 9 bases from V and 0 bases from J, with 6 bases in between. The CDR3 runs to 13 residues. CDR3 DNA sequence: TGTGCCATTCGAGACTCTGGGGCCAACGTCCTGACTTTC. Translating it yields CAIRDSGANVLTF.

The chain uses TRBV4-2 and TRBJ2-2; 7 nucleotides align to TRBD2. V trimming: 3 bases; J trimming: 3 bases; junction bases outside the gene matches: 13. This CDR3 spans 18 amino acids. CDR1 and CDR2 from the germline V gene are LGHNA and YNFKEQ. The CDR3 nucleotides are TGTGCCAGCAGCCATCCGCGGGGGACCTGGGAAGACACCGGGGAGCTGTTTTTT. It encodes CASSHPRGTWEDTGELFF.

This chain joins TRBV20-1 and TRBJ2-3, with D possibly being TRBD2 (6 bases). Trimming removed 6 bases at V and 2 bases at J, with 18 bases between. The CDR3 length is 15 residues. Looked up from germline, CDR1 is DFQATT and CDR2 is SNEGSKA (reference sequence). In DNA, the CDR3 is TGCAGTGCGGAGCGGCGGGACGCCCCCACAGATACGCAGTATTTT. It codes for CSAERRDAPTDTQYF.

The CDR3 DNA reads TGTGCCAGCAGTGAGGGGTTTAGCAGGGGCACAGATACGCAGTATTTT. Protein sequence: CASSEGFSRGTDTQYF. The chain couples TRBV25-1 to TRBJ2-3, with D possibly TRBD1 on 5 matching bases. The CDR3 is 16 residues long. Germline CDR1 is MGHDK and CDR2 is SYGVNS. V lost 3 bases and J 1 base, leaving 14 bases between the germline ends.

The chain recombines TRBV11-2 with TRBJ2-5; possible D gene TRBD2, 7 bases. CDR3 length: 15 amino acids. Germline V CDR1 and CDR2: SGHAT, FQNNGV. The ends were cut back, 1 base at V and 5 bases at J, with 14 bases in the middle. The CDR3 protein is CASSLVGGARETQYF. CDR3 DNA sequence: TGTGCCAGCAGCTTAGTAGGGGGGGCTCGGGAGACCCAGTACTTC.

The V gene is TRBV4-2, the J gene TRBJ2-7, with 7 bases matching TRBD2. Germline values: CDR1 LGHNA, CDR2 YNFKEQ. CDR3 length: 18 amino acids. V lost 2 bases and J lost 3; bases outside the gene matches: 16. The CDR3 bases are TGTGCCAGCAGCCAACAGACCCTTCTCGCGGGAGAACTCTACGAGCAGTACTTC. As protein: CASSQQTLLAGELYEQYF.

As concerns this clonotype: No conserved phenylalanine or tryptophan is present at the end of the CDR3, so a read error is the likely explanation. The V gene is TRBV7-2, the J gene TRBJ1-1; possible D gene TRBD1, 5 bases. Trimming left V 1 base short and J 3 bases short, with 12 bases between. The CDR3 consists of 15 residues. Germline CDR1 SGHTA, CDR2 FQGNSA. The CDR3 protein is CASSLVSGVDTEAFY. In nucleotides, the CDR3 is TGTGCCAGCAGCTTAGTTTCGGGGGTCGACACTGAAGCTTTCTAT.

V and J are TRBV10-3 and TRBJ2-5, with D tentatively TRBD1 (5 bases). This CDR3 is 14 amino acids long. V dropped 4 bases and J dropped 2 bases, with 11 bases sitting between them. The germline gives CDR1 ENHRY, CDR2 SYGVKD. CDR3 protein: CAISGGHLQETQYF. The CDR3 bases are TGTGCCATCAGTGGTGGACACCTTCAAGAGACCCAGTACTTC.

This chain connects TRBV28 to TRBJ2-1; D perhaps matches TRBD2 (6 bases). The germline V gene has CDR1 MDHEN and CDR2 SYDVKM. V was shortened by 5 bases and J by 9 bases, with 14 bases between the two germline ends. This CDR3 spans 13 amino acids. The CDR3 is CASSQTSPREQFF. DNA of the CDR3: TGTGCCAGCAGTCAAACTAGCCCCCGTGAGCAGTTCTTC.

The chain couples TRBV10-3 to TRBJ1-3; possibly TRBD1 for D (5 bases). From germline, CDR1 is ENHRY and CDR2 SYGVKD. Trimming removed 6 bases at V and 0 bases at J, with 18 bases between. The CDR3 is 17 amino acids. This CDR3 reads CAIRGYGQGHSGNTIYF. Here the CDR3 DNA reads TGTGCCATCAGAGGGTATGGGCAGGGCCACTCTGGAAACACCATATATTTT.

This sequence joins TRBV9 and TRBJ2-1; tentatively, D is TRBD1 or TRBD2 (5 bases each). V gave up 2 bases and J gave up 7 bases, with 16 bases separating them. CDR1 and CDR2 from the germline V gene are SGDLS and YYNGEE. The CDR3 contains 15 residues. The CDR3, as DNA: TGTGCCAGCAGCGTCTCGAGGGGCAGTTGGAATGAGCAGTTCTTC. This gives the protein CASSVSRGSWNEQFF.

The rearrangement uses TRBV6-2 or TRBV6-3 and TRBJ2-1, with TRBD2 identical over 9 bases. The CDR3 has 15 amino acids. The V and J ends lost 1 base and 7 bases, in that order; junction bases with no gene match: 5. The germline V gene has CDR1 MNHEY and CDR2 SVGEGT. This CDR3 reads CASSYYAGGPNEQFF. The CDR3 DNA is TGTGCCAGCAGTTACTATGCGGGGGGGCCTAATGAGCAGTTCTTC.

This clonotype showed up just a few times. The CDR3 is CSAPGHRNTGELFF. The CDR3 nucleotides are TGCAGCGCTCCGGGACACCGGAACACCGGGGAGCTGTTTTTT. The chain couples TRBV29-1 to TRBJ2-2, with D maybe TRBD1 (6 bases). Germline-derived CDR1 and CDR2 are SQVTM and ANQGSEA. The CDR3 runs 14 residues. The germline V and J ends were trimmed by 7 bases and 1 base, with 13 bases remaining between them.

This chain links TRBV18 with TRBJ1-3, with a weak D call TRBD1 (6 bases). Per the germline V gene, CDR1 is KGHSH and CDR2 is LQKENI. The CDR3 is 16 amino acids. V was clipped by 6 bases and J by 3 bases, with 18 bases between them. The CDR3 DNA sequence: TGTGCCAGCTCGCTCTCACAGGGTTCCAATGGAAACACCATATATTTT. It specifies CASSLSQGSNGNTIYF. Combining the CDR3 with reference TRBV18 and TRBJ1-3 gives the whole variable domain NAGVMQNPRHLVRRRGQEARLRCSPMKGHSHVYWYRQLPEEGLKFMVYLQKENIIDESGMPKERFSAEFPKEGPSILRIQQVVRGDSAAYFCASSLSQGSNGNTIYFGEGSWLTVV.

This clonotype was recorded a few times. V usage is TRBV12-5 and J usage is TRBJ1-2; maybe TRBD1 (6 bases). The CDR3 runs 14 residues. Germline loops: CDR1 LGHNT, CDR2 FRNRAP. The V end was cut by 0 bases, the J end by 5 bases, with 10 bases between. The CDR3 DNA reads as TGTGCTAGTGGTTTGGTCGGACAGTCGTATGGCTACACCTTC. Amino acids: CASGLVGQSYGYTF.